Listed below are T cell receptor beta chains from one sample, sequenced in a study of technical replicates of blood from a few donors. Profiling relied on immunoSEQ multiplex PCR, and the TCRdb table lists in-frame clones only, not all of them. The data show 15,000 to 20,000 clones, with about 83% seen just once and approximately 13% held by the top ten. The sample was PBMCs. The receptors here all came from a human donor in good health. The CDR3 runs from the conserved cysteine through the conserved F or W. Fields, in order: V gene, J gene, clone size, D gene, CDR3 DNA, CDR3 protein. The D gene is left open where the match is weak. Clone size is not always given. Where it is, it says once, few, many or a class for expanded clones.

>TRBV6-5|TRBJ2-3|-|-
TGTGCCAGCAGTTACGGCCCGGAGAACACAGATACGCAGTATTTT
CASSYGPENTDTQYF
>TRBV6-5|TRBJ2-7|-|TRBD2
TGTGCCAGCAGTTACGCTAGCGGGAAGGACGAGCAGTACTTC
CASSYASGKDEQYF
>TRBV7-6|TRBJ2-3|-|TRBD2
TGTGCCAGCAGCCCGTTAGCGGGAGCTAGCACAGATACGCAGTATTTT
CASSPLAGASTDTQYF
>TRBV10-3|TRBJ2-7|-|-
TGTGCCATCAGTGACCCGACTGATACCTACGAGCAGTACTTC
CAISDPTDTYEQYF
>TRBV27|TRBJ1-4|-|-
TGTGCCAGCAGGGGCTGGGGGCACGATGAAAAACTGTTTTTT
CASRGWGHDEKLFF
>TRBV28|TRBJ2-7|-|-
TGTGCCAGCAGTTCAGATACCTACGAGCAGTACTTC
CASSSDTYEQYF
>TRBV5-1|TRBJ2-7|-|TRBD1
TGCGCCAGCAGCCACGGACAGGGCCGAAACGAGCAGTACTTC
CASSHGQGRNEQYF
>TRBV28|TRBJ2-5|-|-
TGTGCCAGCCGGGGACTGCCGAAAGAGACCCAGTACTTC
CASRGLPKETQYF
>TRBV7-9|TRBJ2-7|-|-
TGTGCCAGCAGCTCCTATGACAGTAGCTACTACGAGCAGTACTTC
CASSSYDSSYYEQYF
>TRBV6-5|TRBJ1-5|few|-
TGTGCCAGCAGGGGGGGTGTAGGGAGCAATCAGCCCCAGCATTTT
CASRGGVGSNQPQHF
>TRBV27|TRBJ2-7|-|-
TGTGCCAGCAGTTTGACCGGATGGGGCGAGCAGTACTTC
CASSLTGWGEQYF
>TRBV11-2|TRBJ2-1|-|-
TGTGCCAGCAGCTTAGTAGGGGCACACAATGAGCAGTTCTTC
CASSLVGAHNEQFF
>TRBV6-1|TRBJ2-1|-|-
TGTGCCAGCAGCACAACGACTAGTTACAATGAGCAGTTCTTC
CASSTTTSYNEQFF
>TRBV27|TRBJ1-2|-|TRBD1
TGTGCCAGCAGGCGGACAGGGCCCCCTAATGGCTACACCTTC
CASRRTGPPNGYTF
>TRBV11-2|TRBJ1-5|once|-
TGTGCCAGCAGCTTAGATGGGGGCTTTAGCAATCAGCCCCAGCATTTT
CASSLDGGFSNQPQHF
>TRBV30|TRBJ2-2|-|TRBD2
TGTGCCTGGAGTGTGGGAGGGAGTGTGAGCGGGGAGCTGTTTTTT
CAWSVGGSVSGELFF
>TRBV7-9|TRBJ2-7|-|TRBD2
TGTGCCAGCAGCCCAACCGGGACTAGCGTCCCAGGGCAGTACTTC
CASSPTGTSVPGQYF
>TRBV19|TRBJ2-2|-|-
TGTGCCAGTAGTATTCCGACTAGTCAAAGACCTACCGGGGAGCTGTTTTTT
CASSIPTSQRPTGELFF
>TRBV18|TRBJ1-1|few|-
TGTGCCAGCTCACCGGAGGGGACGGCGAACACTGAAGCTTTCTTT
CASSPEGTANTEAFF
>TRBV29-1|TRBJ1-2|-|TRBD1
TGCAGCGTGGACAGGGAGCCGTCCCGTGGCTACACCTTC
CSVDREPSRGYTF
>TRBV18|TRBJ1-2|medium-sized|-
TGTGCCAGCTCACCGGGACTAGGCGTGCGGGGCTACACCTTC
CASSPGLGVRGYTF
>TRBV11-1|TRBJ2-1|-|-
TGTGCCAGCAGCCGAGGCGGAGGGACTCTCAATGAGCAGTTCTTC
CASSRGGGTLNEQFF
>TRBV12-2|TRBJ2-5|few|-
TGTGCAAGTCGCCCCGCGAAAGGGGACAGGGGAGACCAAGAGACCCAGTACTTC
CASRPAKGDRGDQETQYF
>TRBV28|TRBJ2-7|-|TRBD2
TGTGCCAGCAGCACTAGCGGGAGGGCCAATTCCATGGGGCAGTACTTC
CASSTSGRANSMGQYF
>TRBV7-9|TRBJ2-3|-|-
TGTGCCAGCAGCCTACAGGGTTTAACAGATACGCAGTATTTT
CASSLQGLTDTQYF
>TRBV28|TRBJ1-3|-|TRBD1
TGTGCCAGCGTAGCTCCCGGGACAGGGGTAAACACCATATATTTT
CASVAPGTGVNTIYF
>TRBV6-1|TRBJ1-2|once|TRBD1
TGTGCCAGCAGTGATGGGACAGGGTATGGCTACACCTTC
CASSDGTGYGYTF
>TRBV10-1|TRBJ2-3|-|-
TGCGCCAGCAGTGAAGGCTCTAGCTTTCTCACAGATACGCAGTATTTT
CASSEGSSFLTDTQYF
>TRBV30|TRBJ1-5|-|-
TGTGCCTGGAGTCCGGGGGAGCGGCAGCCCCAGCATTTT
CAWSPGERQPQHF
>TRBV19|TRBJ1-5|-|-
TGTGCCAGTAGTTATATTCTAGGCACGCGGGAGCCCCAGCATTTT
CASSYILGTREPQHF
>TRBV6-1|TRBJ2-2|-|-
TGTGCCAGCAGTCGGTTATTGGACACCGGGGAGCTGTTTTTT
CASSRLLDTGELFF
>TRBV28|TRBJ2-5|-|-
TGTGCCAGCACCAACGCGGGGCTAGCGCAAGAGACCCAGTACTTC
CASTNAGLAQETQYF
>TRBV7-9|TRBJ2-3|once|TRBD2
TGTGCCAGCAGCCTCAGACTAGCAACAGATACGCAGTATTTT
CASSLRLATDTQYF
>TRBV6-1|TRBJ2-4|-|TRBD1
TGTGCCAGCAGCACTGGACAGGGTGGCAACATTCAGTACTTC
CASSTGQGGNIQYF
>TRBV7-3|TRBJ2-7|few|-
TGTGCCAGCAGCTTAAATGGGCATCGGGAGCAGTACTTC
CASSLNGHREQYF
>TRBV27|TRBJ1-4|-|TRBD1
TGTGCCAGCAGTAAAAGGGACAGGGGGATCTCAACTAATGAAAAACTGTTTTTT
CASSKRDRGISTNEKLFF
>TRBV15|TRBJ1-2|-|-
TGTGCCACCAGCAGAAACAGGGCTGGGTTTTCAGGCTACACCTTC
CATSRNRAGFSGYTF
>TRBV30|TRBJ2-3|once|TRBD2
TGTGCCGGTAGCGGGAGGGCCGGGGGCACAGATACGCAGTATTTT
CAGSGRAGGTDTQYF
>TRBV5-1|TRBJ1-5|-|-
TGCGCCAGCAGCCCCCAAGGAGGGTTGAACCAGCCCCAGCATTTT
CASSPQGGLNQPQHF
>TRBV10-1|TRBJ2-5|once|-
TGCGCCAGCAGTGAGTTAACAGAACAAGAGACCCAGTACTTC
CASSELTEQETQYF
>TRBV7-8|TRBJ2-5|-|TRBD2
TGTGCCAGCAGCTCTAGCGGGAGGGCCCAAGAGACCCAGTACTTC
CASSSSGRAQETQYF
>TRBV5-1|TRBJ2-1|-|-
TGCGCCAGCAAAGGGGGGGTAGCCTTCAATGAGCAGTTCTTC
CASKGGVAFNEQFF
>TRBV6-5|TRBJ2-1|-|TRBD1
TGTGCCAGCAGTACCCGGGACAGGGACCTCGATGAGCAGTTCTTC
CASSTRDRDLDEQFF
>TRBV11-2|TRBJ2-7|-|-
TGTGCCAGCAGCTTTGAGGGTTACGAGCAGTACTTC
CASSFEGYEQYF
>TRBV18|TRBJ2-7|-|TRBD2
TGTGCCAGCTCACCGGGGACTAGCGGCTACGAGCAGTACTTC
CASSPGTSGYEQYF
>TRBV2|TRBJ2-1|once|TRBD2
TGTGCCAGCAGCCCCGATTTGCTAGCGGGACACAATGAGCAGTTCTTC
CASSPDLLAGHNEQFF